What follows are 9 T cell receptor beta chains derived from one specimen sequenced in a study of T cell responses to AZD1222 COVID-19 vaccine. Sequencing used immunoSEQ multiplex PCR; TCRdb keeps in-frame clones, though not all of them. This table has some 140,000 clones, around 89% appearing once. The material sequenced was peripheral blood, taken 28 days after the second AZD1222 dose. The receptors here all came from an adult who received the AZD1222 COVID-19 vaccine.

CDR3 DNA: TGTGCCACCAGCAGGGAGACTAGTGTTCCCTACGAGCAGTACTTC. It is translated as CATSRETSVPYEQYF. V is TRBV15 and J is TRBJ2-7; D may be TRBD2 (6 bases). The V gene lost 3 bases and the J gene lost 2 bases, with 14 bases spanning the gap. The CDR3 is 15 residues long. The V gene's germline CDR1 is LNHNV and CDR2 YYDKDF (reference sequence).

V usage is TRBV5-1 and J usage is TRBJ1-4, with D tentatively TRBD1 (5 bases). CDR1 and CDR2 (germline): SGHRS, YFSETQ. Deletions cut 1 base from V and 8 bases from J, with 12 bases between. The CDR3 loop spans 14 amino acids. The DNA of the CDR3 is TGCGCCAGCAGCTTGTCAGGGATTCACGAAAAACTGTTTTTT. Translating gives CASSLSGIHEKLFF.

This rearrangement joins TRBV5-1 to TRBJ1-1; the match to TRBD1 covers 8 bases. CDR3 length: 15 residues. Germline CDR1 SGHRS, CDR2 YFSETQ. The junction had 6 bases not matched to a gene; V was cut back by 0 bases and J by 5 bases. CDR3 sequence reads: CASSLGGQGGTEAFF. CDR3 coding DNA: TGCGCCAGCAGCTTGGGAGGACAGGGAGGGACTGAAGCTTTCTTT.

The CDR3 spells CSASSGQGSKPQHF. The CDR3 DNA is TGCAGTGCTAGTTCGGGACAGGGGAGTAAGCCCCAGCATTTT. The chain is built from TRBV20-1 and TRBJ1-5; 10 bases are shared with TRBD1. Germline V gene data show CDR1 as DFQATT and CDR2 as SNEGSKA (reference sequence). J was trimmed by 8 bases and V by 3 bases; bases with no gene match: 7. The CDR3 has 14 residues.

The genes are TRBV9 and TRBJ1-2, with D perhaps TRBD1 (5 bases). Germline assignment: CDR1 SGDLS and CDR2 YYNGEE. Deletions cut 0 bases from V and 7 bases from J, with 13 bases between. The CDR3 is 14 residues long. CDR3 region: CASSVVAGTGGYTF. CDR3 DNA sequence: TGTGCCAGCAGCGTAGTTGCTGGGACCGGTGGCTACACCTTC.

The rearrangement links TRBV27 to TRBJ1-5; D gene ambiguous. The germline gives CDR1 MNHEY, CDR2 SMNVEV (reference sequence). Trimming cost V 1 base and J 2 bases, with 21 bases left between them. This CDR3 is 19 amino acids long. The DNA of the CDR3 is TGTGCCAGCAGTTTATATGGTGCGTCCGCTGAGGGCCGCAATCAGCCCCAGCATTTT. Translated, it gives CASSLYGASAEGRNQPQHF.

The V gene is TRBV2, the J gene TRBJ1-6, with D perhaps TRBD1 (5 bases). This CDR3 region has 14 residues. V lost 8 bases, J lost 9 bases, and 17 bases lay in between. Germline assignment: CDR1 SNHLY and CDR2 FYNNEI. DNA for the CDR3: TGTGCCAGCGCCGGGGGTGTTGGAATTTCACCCCTCCACTTT. Protein sequence: CASAGGVGISPLHF.

The rearrangement links TRBV6-2 or TRBV6-3 to TRBJ1-1, with 9 bases lining up with TRBD1. J lost 5 bases, V lost 2 bases, and 6 bases had no gene match. The CDR3 consists of 15 residues. Germline values: CDR1 MNHEY, CDR2 SVGEGT. The chain's CDR3 is CASSYGQGISTEAFF. The DNA of the CDR3 is TGTGCCAGCAGTTACGGACAGGGGATTAGTACTGAAGCTTTCTTT.

The table lists this clone with a count of one. V gene TRBV7-9 combines with J gene TRBJ1-2; maybe TRBD1 (5 bases). With 0 bases removed from V and 0 bases from J, the gap between germline ends came to 11 bases. CDR3 size: 16 residues. Germline V gene data show CDR1 as SEHNR and CDR2 as FQNEAQ (reference sequence). The DNA of the CDR3 is TGTGCCAGCAGCTTAGCAGGGGCCAGAGCTAACTATGGCTACACCTTC. As protein: CASSLAGARANYGYTF.